The 24 T cell receptor beta chains given below trace back to one sample, sequenced in a study of CD8+CD57+ T cells in acquired aplastic anemia. In patients chosen for sequencing, flow cytometry had shown CD8+CD57+ cell expansion. CDR3 and TCR beta VDJ profiling relied on a genomic DNA template. MiXCR was run by TCRdb on the reads, yielding one entry per CDR3 protein. The data show 150,000 or so distinct CDR3 sequences, about 50% seen once. The specimen sequenced was sorted CD4+, CD8+, or CD8+CD57+ T cells (not recorded which) from PBMCs. All receptors derive from a human donor with aplastic anemia.

This clonotype was counted between two and nine times. The chain couples TRBV30 to TRBJ1-5; no clear D gene. The CDR3 contains 14 residues. The V end was cut by 2 bases, the J end by 4 bases, with 12 bases between. Germline values: CDR1 GTSNPN, CDR2 SVGIG (reference sequence). CDR3 region: CAWSPVMGNQPQHF. CDR3 nucleotide sequence: TGTGCCTGGAGTCCCGTTATGGGAAATCAGCCCCAGCATTTT.

This clonotype has a handful of counts. The germline gene is not matched at one end of the junction; a read error may be the cause. The chain recombines TRBV10-3 with TRBJ2-7; tentative D call: TRBD2 (7 bases). This CDR3 spans 14 amino acids. Germline CDR1 ENHRY, CDR2 SYGVKD. The CDR3 reads CASSYSTGGGEQYF. CDR3 nucleotides: TGTGCCAGCAGTTACTCGACGGGGGGCGGTGAGCAGTACTTC.

The table lists this clonotype with many counts. Given the absence of the conserved phenylalanine or tryptophan at the CDR3 end, a read error is likely. Because the CDR3's place on the DNA is in doubt, the DNA is left out and the CDR3 is given as listed by TCRdb. V and J are TRBV11-2 and TRBJ2-7; the table's D call TRBD1 went unverified against the DNA. Germline CDR1 and CDR2: SGHAT and FQNNGV. 10 amino acids form the CDR3, both terminal residues included. The CDR3 is CASNDSDQAA.

This clonotype was observed many times. V gene TRBV4-1 combines with J gene TRBJ2-1; D call uncertain. The CDR3 has 15 residues. Per germline, CDR1 MGHRA and CDR2 YSYEKL. Deletions cut 4 bases from V and 4 bases from J, with 14 bases between. The CDR3 region is CASSPVDTLYNEQFF. DNA of the CDR3: TGCGCCAGCAGCCCGGTGGATACTCTATACAATGAGCAGTTCTTC.

As for this clonotype: A much larger clone lies one base from this, so it may be a read error. The gene calls are TRBV9 and TRBJ2-3; TRBD2 might be the D (8 bases). Deletions cut 4 bases from V and 0 bases from J, with 12 bases between. CDR3 size: 15 residues. The germline gives CDR1 SGDLS, CDR2 YYNGEE. CDR3 DNA sequence: TGTGCCAGCAGCCGGGAGGGGGCGAGCACAGATACGCAGTATTTT. Protein sequence: CASSREGASTDTQYF.

This clonotype was detected many times. This chain uses TRBV7-8 with TRBJ2-5; TRBD2 matches 9 bases. CDR1 SGHVS and CDR2 FQNEAQ come from the germline V gene. The V gene end was trimmed by 6 bases and the J gene end by 2 bases; junction bases not matched to a gene: 13. The CDR3 covers 17 residues. DNA of the CDR3: TGTGCCAGCAGAGACCCCATAGAAGCGGGAGGTCAAGAGACCCAGTACTTC. It yields the protein CASRDPIEAGGQETQYF.

The chain couples TRBV5-1 to TRBJ1-1; TRBD1 matches at 9 bases. The junction had 3 bases not matched to a gene; V was cut back by 3 bases and J by 3 bases. The CDR3 is 14 amino acids. Germline assignment: CDR1 SGHRS and CDR2 YFSETQ. The CDR3: CASSSGTGYTEAFF. CDR3 sequence (DNA): TGCGCCAGCAGCTCGGGGACAGGGTACACTGAAGCTTTCTTT.

Notes on this clonotype: The junction departs from the called germline gene at one end, perhaps through a read error. The gene calls are TRBV7-7 and TRBJ2-2, with TRBD2 matching over 9 bases. This CDR3 contains 17 residues. Germline V gene sequence: CDR1 SSHAT, CDR2 FNYEAQ (reference sequence). CDR3 residues: CASSPSAIAGATGELFF. The CDR3 bases are TGTGCTAGCAGCCCCAGTGCTATAGCGGGAGCCACCGGGGAGCTGTTTTTT.

The rearrangement uses TRBV30 and TRBJ1-3; 9 nucleotides align to TRBD1. The junction had 1 base not matched to a gene; V was cut back by 0 bases and J by 4 bases. Per germline, CDR1 GTSNPN and CDR2 SVGIG (reference sequence). The CDR3 is 14 amino acids. Here the CDR3 reads CAWSVGTGGNTIYF. The CDR3 DNA is TGTGCCTGGAGTGTAGGGACAGGGGGAAACACCATATATTTT. The full variable domain, with the rest looked up from reference TRBV30 and TRBJ1-3, is SQTIHQWPATLVQPVGSPLSLECTVEGTSNPNLYWYRQAAGRGLQLLFYSVGIGQISSEVPQNLSASRPQDRQFILSSKKLLLSDSGFYLCAWSVGTGGNTIYFGEGSWLTVV.

This clonotype has a count of ten or more. The gene calls are TRBV12-5 and TRBJ1-5, with D possibly matching TRBD1 (6 bases). This CDR3 has 14 amino acids. Germline V gives CDR1 LGHNT, CDR2 FRNRAP. With 2 bases removed from V and 4 bases from J, the gap between germline ends came to 9 bases. CDR3 in DNA: TGTGCTAGTGGTTTGCAGGGGCGGAATCAGCCCCAGCATTTT. It translates to CASGLQGRNQPQHF.

V and J are TRBV20-1 and TRBJ1-1; 7 positions match TRBD1. CDR3 length: 17 residues. The J segment lost 2 bases and the V segment lost 6 bases, leaving 18 bases of the junction unmatched. Germline CDR1 is DFQATT and CDR2 is SNEGSKA (reference sequence). CDR3: CSAPDRERLGSNTEAFF. In DNA form, the CDR3 reads TGCAGTGCCCCCGACAGGGAGCGGTTGGGGTCAAACACTGAAGCTTTCTTT.

This clonotype was detected many times. This chain joins TRBV20-1 and TRBJ2-1, with 10 bases lining up with TRBD2. V dropped 3 bases and J dropped 3; count of bases not matched to a gene: 11. Germline V gene lookup returns CDR1 DFQATT and CDR2 SNEGSKA (reference sequence). CDR3 length equals 17 residues. Written as DNA, the CDR3 is TGCAGTGCTAGTCGCACTAGCGGGACTAGCTTCTACAATGAGCAGTTCTTC. Translating gives CSASRTSGTSFYNEQFF.

Details on this clonotype: A much more abundant neighbour one base away suggests this may be a read error. The chain joins TRBV7-2 to TRBJ2-1; TRBD2 agrees at 14 bases. This CDR3 is 13 amino acids long. V was clipped by 5 bases and J by 14 bases; unmatched bases: 5. The V gene's germline CDR1 is SGHTA and CDR2 FQGNSA. The CDR3 loop reads CASSPGLAGEEFF. CDR3 in DNA: TGTGCCAGCAGCCCGGGACTAGCGGGAGAGGAGTTCTTC. Full variable domain (outside the CDR3, taken from reference TRBV7-2 and TRBJ2-1): GAGVSQSPSNKVTEKGKDVELRCDPISGHTALYWYRQSLGQGLEFLIYFQGNSAPDKSGLPSDRFSAERTGGSVSTLTIQRTQQEDSAVYLCASSPGLAGEEFFGPGTRLTVL.

This clonotype was seen many times. V gene TRBV25-1 combines with J gene TRBJ2-7; D is unclear. The CDR3 spans 10 residues. The V end lost 4 bases, the J end lost 4 bases, and 2 bases lay between the germline ends. CDR1 is MGHDK and CDR2 is SYGVNS in the germline V gene. The CDR3 spells CASSGYEQYF. DNA for the CDR3: TGTGCCAGCAGTGGTTACGAGCAGTACTTC.

Details on this clonotype: Possible read error: a much larger clone is one base away. The chain employs TRBV4-2 and TRBJ2-7; a weak D match, TRBD1 (5 bases). Germline V gives CDR1 LGHNA, CDR2 YNFKEQ. The germline V and J ends were trimmed by 0 bases and 3 bases, with 12 bases remaining between them. This CDR3 has 15 amino acids. The CDR3 DNA follows: TGTGCCAGCAGCCAAGAGGCAGGGCCCTACTACGAGCAGTACTTC. Residues: CASSQEAGPYYEQYF.

The CDR3 region has the DNA TGCGCCAGCAGCTTTCCAGCGGGGGGTGTAGAGACCCAGTACTTC. It yields the protein CASSFPAGGVETQYF. The chain has TRBV5-1 and TRBJ2-5; the match to TRBD2 covers 9 bases. CDR3 length: 15 residues. Germline-derived CDR1 and CDR2 are SGHRS and YFSETQ. V dropped 2 bases and J dropped 4; count of bases not matched to a gene: 6.

This clonotype was picked up a small number of times. The chain combines TRBV7-3 with TRBJ2-7, with 8 bases aligning to TRBD2. V gave up 1 base and J gave up 3 bases; unmatched junction bases: 8. The CDR3 length is 16 residues. In germline, CDR1 is SGHTA, CDR2 FQGTGA. In nucleotides, the CDR3 is TGTGCCAGCAGCTTAATGCCAGCGGGGGAGGACTACGAGCAGTACTTC. As protein: CASSLMPAGEDYEQYF.

This clonotype came up many times. V usage is TRBV6-5 and J usage is TRBJ1-1; D remains ambiguous. The CDR3 runs to 15 residues. Trimming removed 2 bases at V and 0 bases at J, with 10 bases between. The germline CDR1 and CDR2 sequences are MNHEY and SVGAGI. The CDR3 here is CASSYSAAVNTEAFF. The CDR3 coding sequence is TGTGCCAGCAGTTACAGCGCAGCTGTGAACACTGAAGCTTTCTTT.

This clonotype was seen a handful of times. The CDR3 DNA reads TGTGCCACCAGCAGAGCGGCGGACAGTGATCAGCCCCAGCATTTT. Its translation: CATSRAADSDQPQHF. The chain uses TRBV15 and TRBJ1-5, with D perhaps TRBD1 (6 bases). The CDR3 loop spans 15 amino acids. The ends were cut back, 1 base at V and 5 bases at J, with 12 bases in the middle. The V gene's germline CDR1 is LNHNV and CDR2 YYDKDF (reference sequence).

This clonotype was counted many times. The chain couples TRBV7-9 to TRBJ1-3; 9 nucleotides align to TRBD1. This CDR3 region has 17 residues. From germline, CDR1 is SEHNR and CDR2 FQNEAQ (reference sequence). Trimming removed 5 bases from V and 0 bases from J; junction bases left unmatched: 8. Here the CDR3 DNA reads TGTGCCAGCAGCGGAGAGACAGGGGGGTCCTCTGGAAACACCATATATTTT. As protein: CASSGETGGSSGNTIYF.

In its sample, this clonotype was seen many times. The chain uses TRBV24-1 and TRBJ1-1; possible D gene TRBD1, 6 bases. Germline loops: CDR1 KGHDR, CDR2 SFDVKD. There are 15 residues in the CDR3. Trimming removed 4 bases at V and 7 bases at J, with 18 bases between. The CDR3 region has the DNA TGTGCCACCAGTGACGAACCCTCAGGGGAAAGTGAAGCTTTCTTT. Translation gives CATSDEPSGESEAFF.

The chain joins TRBV15 to TRBJ1-1; D is uncertain. The germline V gene encodes CDR1 LNHNV and CDR2 YYDKDF (reference sequence). The germline V and J ends were trimmed by 0 bases and 5 bases, with 16 bases remaining between them. The CDR3 consists of 16 residues. The CDR3 region is CATSRDRWQKPTEAFF. CDR3 in DNA: TGTGCCACCAGCAGAGATAGGTGGCAGAAACCTACTGAAGCTTTCTTT.

The chain uses TRBV15 and TRBJ2-6, with a possible D match to TRBD1 (6 bases). V shed 1 base and J shed 0 bases, with 16 bases lying between them. CDR1 is LNHNV, CDR2 YYDKDF, per germline (reference sequence). The CDR3 length is 19 residues. CDR3 sequence reads: CATSRALLGAGSGANVLTF. CDR3 DNA: TGTGCCACCAGCAGAGCGTTACTGGGGGCGGGCTCTGGGGCCAACGTCCTGACTTTC.

J is TRBJ1-2 and V is TRBV2; 7 bases agree with TRBD1. CDR1 and CDR2 (germline): SNHLY, FYNNEI. Trimming cost V 10 bases and J 1 base; bases outside gene matches: 9. This CDR3 contains 14 residues. For the CDR3, the DNA is TGTGCCACAACTCAGGGGGTCAATAACTATGGCTACACCTTC. It encodes CATTQGVNNYGYTF.